The clone carrying this T cell receptor (beta chain) was seen repeatedly, ten times or more. Its antigen is unknown. The data are from a study of T-cell memory formation after mild COVID-19. Study-level points and caveats: Shrinking CD4+ clones were chiefly CM and EM; CD8+ ones were chiefly EMRA.

Trimming cost V 3 bases and J 6 bases, with 10 bases left between them. This CDR3 has 13 residues. Germline V CDR1 and CDR2: SGDLS, YYNGEE. Via MiXCR, TCRdb re-called the 5' RACE reads, giving one row per CDR3 protein. The sample lists under 250,000 distinct CDR3 sequences; just over 15% were seen once. Material for sequencing was PBMCs or a T cell subset sorted from them (not recorded which). The chain uses TRBV9 and TRBJ2-1; D not certain. The TCR comes from an adult woman who had mild COVID-19 (a few samples of this study predate the infection). Cell type and time point are not known. The DNA of the CDR3 is TGTGCCAGCAGCGGGGCCACCGGCAATGAGCAGTTCTTC. Its translation is CASSGATGNEQFF.